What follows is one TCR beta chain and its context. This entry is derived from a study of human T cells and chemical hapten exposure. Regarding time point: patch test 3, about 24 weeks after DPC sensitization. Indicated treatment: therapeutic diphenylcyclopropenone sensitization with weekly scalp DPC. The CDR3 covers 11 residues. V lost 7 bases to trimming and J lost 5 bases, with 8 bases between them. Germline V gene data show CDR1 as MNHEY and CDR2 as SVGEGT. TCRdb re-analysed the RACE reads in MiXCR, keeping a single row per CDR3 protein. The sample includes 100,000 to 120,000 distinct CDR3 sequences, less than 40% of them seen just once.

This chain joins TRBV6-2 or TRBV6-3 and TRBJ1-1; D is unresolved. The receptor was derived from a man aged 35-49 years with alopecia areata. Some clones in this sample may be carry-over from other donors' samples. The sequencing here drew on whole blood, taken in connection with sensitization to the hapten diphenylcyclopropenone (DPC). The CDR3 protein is CASIEGTEAFF. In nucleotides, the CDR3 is TGTGCCAGCATCGAGGGAACTGAAGCTTTCTTT.